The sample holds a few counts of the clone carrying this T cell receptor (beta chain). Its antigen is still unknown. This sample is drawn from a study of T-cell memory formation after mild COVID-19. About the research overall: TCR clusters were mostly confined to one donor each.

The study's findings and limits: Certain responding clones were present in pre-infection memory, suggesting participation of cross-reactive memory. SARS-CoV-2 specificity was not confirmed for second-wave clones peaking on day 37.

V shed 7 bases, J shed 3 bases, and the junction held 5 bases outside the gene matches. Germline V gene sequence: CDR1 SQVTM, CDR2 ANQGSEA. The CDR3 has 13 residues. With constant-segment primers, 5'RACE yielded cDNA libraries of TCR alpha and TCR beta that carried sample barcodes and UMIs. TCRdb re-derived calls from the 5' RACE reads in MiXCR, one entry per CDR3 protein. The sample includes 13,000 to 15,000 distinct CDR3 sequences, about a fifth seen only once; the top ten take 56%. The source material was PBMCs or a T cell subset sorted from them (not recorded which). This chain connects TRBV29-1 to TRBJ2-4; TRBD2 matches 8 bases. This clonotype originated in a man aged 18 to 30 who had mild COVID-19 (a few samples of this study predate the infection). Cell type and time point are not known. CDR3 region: CSANGGVKNIQYF. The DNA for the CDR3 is TGCAGCGCCAACGGGGGGGTCAAAAACATTCAGTACTTC. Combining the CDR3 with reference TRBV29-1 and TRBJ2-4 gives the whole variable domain SAVISQKPSRDICQRGTSLTIQCQVDSQVTMMFWYRQQPGQSLTLIATANQGSEATYESGFVIDKFPISRPNLTFSTLTVSNMSPEDSSIYLCSANGGVKNIQYFGAGTRLSVL.